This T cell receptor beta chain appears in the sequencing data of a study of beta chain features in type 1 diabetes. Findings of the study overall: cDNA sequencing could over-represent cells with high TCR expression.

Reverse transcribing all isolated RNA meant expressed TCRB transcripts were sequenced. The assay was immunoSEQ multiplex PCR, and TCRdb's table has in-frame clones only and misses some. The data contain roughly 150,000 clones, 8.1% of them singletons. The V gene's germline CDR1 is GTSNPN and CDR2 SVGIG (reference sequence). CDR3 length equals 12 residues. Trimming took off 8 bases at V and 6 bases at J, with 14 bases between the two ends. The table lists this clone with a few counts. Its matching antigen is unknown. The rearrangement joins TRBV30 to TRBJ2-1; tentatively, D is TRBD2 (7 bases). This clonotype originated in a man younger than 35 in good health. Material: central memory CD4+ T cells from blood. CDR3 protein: CARGAGGNEQFF. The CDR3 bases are TGTGCCCGGGGGGCCGGGGGCAATGAGCAGTTCTTC.